The clone carrying this T cell receptor (beta chain) was picked up many times. Its matching antigen is unknown. The sample belongs to a study of T cell repertoires in cytomegalovirus infection. Overall study context: Matching HLA type, along with CMV infection, was indicated by public TCR beta signatures. Study observations and caveats: Based on cumulative public TCR beta family frequency, carriers of CMV plus the relevant HLA were identified. Dominating the ex vivo response were HLA-C-restricted CMV-specific TCR beta clonotypes.

J lost 2 bases, V lost 2 bases, and 0 bases had no gene match. CDR1 and CDR2 (germline): SGHTA, FQGNSA. This CDR3 is 14 amino acids long. A single record per CDR3 protein comes from TCRdb applying MiXCR to the reads. The sample has 150,000 or so distinct CDR3 sequences; 23% are singletons. The specimen sequenced was PBMCs. This clonotype originated in a human donor in good health (CMV status not recorded). Some clones in this sample may be carry-over from other donors' samples. The rearrangement uses TRBV7-2 and TRBJ2-5; TRBD2 agrees at 9 bases. In DNA, the CDR3 is TGTGCCAGCAGCTTAACTAGCGGGCAAGAGACCCAGTACTTC. Amino acids: CASSLTSGQETQYF.